The rows below give T cell receptor beta chains drawn from one sample of a study of shared clonotypes between healthy human individuals. The data were produced by immunoSEQ multiplex PCR, yet TCRdb's version contains in-frame clones alone and is incomplete. This sample has approximately 1.5 million clones, with 95% to 99% found just once. Sequencing input: naive CD4+ T cells sorted from blood. The receptors derive from a man aged 25-45 years in good health. CDR3s include the opening cysteine and the closing phenylalanine or tryptophan. The order of the fields is V gene, clone size, CDR3 length, D gene, J gene, CDR3 protein, CDR3 DNA. D genes are given only for firm matches. Size is stated for part of the rows, as once, few or many counts, or as a class when the clone is expanded.

TRBV27	NA	11	NA	TRBJ1-5	CASSLSKPQHF	TGTGCCAGCAGTTTATCGAAGCCCCAGCATTTT
TRBV5-4	NA	14	NA	TRBJ2-7	CASSLERNTYEQYF	TGTGCCAGCAGCTTGGAACGGAACACCTACGAGCAGTACTTC
TRBV5-1	NA	14	NA	TRBJ1-4	CASSWGGGNEKLFF	TGCGCCAGCAGCTGGGGTGGGGGTAATGAAAAACTGTTTTTT
TRBV2	once	15	TRBD2	TRBJ2-5	CASNRRLAGQETQYF	TGTGCCAGCAATAGAAGACTAGCGGGGCAAGAGACCCAGTACTTC
TRBV29-1	NA	12	TRBD2	TRBJ2-7	CSVGLDSYEQYF	TGCAGCGTCGGACTAGATTCCTACGAGCAGTACTTC
TRBV11-2	NA	16	NA	TRBJ2-4	CASSLGVDSSKNIQYF	TGTGCCAGCAGCTTAGGGGTTGACTCGTCAAAAAACATTCAGTACTTC
TRBV7-9	NA	17	TRBD2	TRBJ2-1	CASSLKSLAGHYNEQFF	TGTGCCAGCAGCTTAAAATCACTAGCGGGACACTACAATGAGCAGTTCTTC
TRBV4-1	NA	14	TRBD1	TRBJ2-7	CASSQVYRGHEQYF	TGCGCCAGCAGCCAAGTGTACAGGGGGCACGAGCAGTACTTC
TRBV16	NA	16	TRBD2	TRBJ2-7	CASSQSSSGSIYEQYF	TGTGCCAGCAGCCAATCCTCTAGCGGGAGCATTTACGAGCAGTACTTC
TRBV28	NA	12	NA	TRBJ2-2	CASKLETGELFF	TGTGCCAGCAAATTAGAGACCGGGGAGCTGTTTTTT
TRBV11-2	NA	19	TRBD1	TRBJ1-1	CASSLVGARTGEKDTEAFF	TGTGCCAGCAGCTTAGTAGGGGCCCGAACAGGGGAAAAGGACACTGAAGCTTTCTTT
TRBV29-1	NA	14	NA	TRBJ2-6	CSADSPSGANVLTF	TGCAGCGCGGACAGCCCCTCTGGGGCCAACGTCCTGACTTTC
TRBV2	NA	11	NA	TRBJ2-5	CASSNEETQYF	TGTGCCAGCAGTAATGAAGAGACCCAGTACTTC
TRBV7-8	NA	14	NA	TRBJ1-5	CASSLGRDNQPQHF	TGTGCCAGCAGCTTAGGCAGGGACAATCAGCCCCAGCATTTT
TRBV27	NA	13	TRBD2	TRBJ2-7	CASGTSVSYEQYF	TGTGCCAGTGGGACTAGCGTCTCCTACGAGCAGTACTTC
TRBV28	NA	15	NA	TRBJ2-1	CASRYSGGTYNEQFF	TGTGCCAGCAGATATAGCGGAGGGACCTACAATGAGCAGTTCTTC
TRBV7-9	NA	14	TRBD2	TRBJ2-1	CASSSSGGDNEQFF	TGTGCCAGCAGCTCCAGCGGGGGCGATAATGAGCAGTTCTTC
TRBV5-1	NA	16	TRBD2	TRBJ2-3	CASSTGLAYSTDTQYF	TGCGCCAGCAGCACGGGACTAGCCTATAGCACAGATACGCAGTATTTT
TRBV16	NA	14	NA	TRBJ2-5	CASSQLGGQETQYF	TGTGCCAGCAGCCAATTGGGCGGACAAGAGACCCAGTACTTC
TRBV28	NA	12	NA	TRBJ1-1	CASSSPGTEAFF	TGTGCCAGCAGTTCTCCCGGGACTGAAGCTTTCTTT
TRBV27	NA	16	NA	TRBJ2-7	CASSLQGRSSSYEQYF	TGTGCCAGCAGTTTACAGGGTAGGAGTTCGTCCTACGAGCAGTACTTC
TRBV6-1	once	14	NA	TRBJ2-7	CASSARGTPYEQYF	TGTGCCAGCAGCGCCAGGGGGACTCCCTACGAGCAGTACTTC
TRBV9	NA	14	NA	TRBJ2-7	CASSVAPRPYEQYF	TGTGCCAGCAGCGTCGCTCCCCGTCCCTACGAGCAGTACTTC
TRBV20-1	NA	10	NA	TRBJ1-2	CSVDRDGYTF	TGCAGTGTGGACAGAGATGGCTACACCTTC
TRBV6-6	NA	15	NA	TRBJ1-3	CASSLTWDSRNTIYF	TGTGCCAGCAGTTTGACTTGGGATTCCAGGAACACCATATATTTT
TRBV5-6	NA	14	NA	TRBJ1-3	CASSSRGAPNTIYF	TGTGCCAGCAGCTCGAGGGGGGCCCCAAACACCATATATTTT
TRBV5-1	NA	15	TRBD1	TRBJ2-7	CASSLRQGAFYEQYF	TGCGCCAGCAGCTTGCGTCAGGGGGCCTTCTACGAGCAGTACTTC
TRBV30	NA	15	NA	TRBJ1-2	CAWSPMQGTNYGYTF	TGTGCCTGGAGTCCTATGCAGGGGACTAACTATGGCTACACCTTC
TRBV18	NA	18	NA	TRBJ2-4	CASSLRTLQDVTKNIQYF	TGTGCCAGCTCACTACGGACACTCCAAGATGTGACCAAAAACATTCAGTACTTC
TRBV5-6	NA	14	NA	TRBJ2-5	CASSFRRYQETQYF	TGTGCCAGCAGCTTCCGACGGTACCAAGAGACCCAGTACTTC
TRBV2	NA	14	TRBD2	TRBJ2-3	CASSEGGRTDTQYF	TGTGCCAGCAGTGAGGGCGGGAGGACAGATACGCAGTATTTT
TRBV29-1	NA	13	NA	TRBJ2-3	CSVLGGSTDTQYF	TGCAGCGTCCTCGGAGGGTCTACAGATACGCAGTATTTT
TRBV18	NA	15	NA	TRBJ2-1	CASAPDLGSDNEQFF	TGTGCCAGCGCCCCAGACTTAGGGAGTGACAATGAGCAGTTCTTC
TRBV30	NA	15	NA	TRBJ2-7	CAWSSYRDRSYEQYF	TGTGCCTGGAGTAGCTACCGTGACCGTTCCTACGAGCAGTACTTC
TRBV28	NA	15	TRBD2	TRBJ2-3	CASSLAGGPSDTQYF	TGTGCCAGCAGTTTGGCGGGAGGGCCTTCAGATACGCAGTATTTT
TRBV18	NA	12	NA	TRBJ2-5	CASSPDSRTQYF	TGTGCCAGCTCACCGGACAGTAGGACCCAGTACTTC
TRBV5-6	NA	16	TRBD1	TRBJ2-5	CASSSPLGQGEETQYF	TGTGCCAGCAGCTCCCCCCTGGGACAGGGGGAAGAGACCCAGTACTTC
TRBV27	once	13	NA	TRBJ2-1	CASSLQGGNEQFF	TGTGCCAGCAGTTTGCAGGGTGGGAATGAGCAGTTCTTC
TRBV28	NA	20	TRBD2	TRBJ2-5	CASSFSIAGEVGGNEETQYF	TGTGCCAGCAGTTTCTCCATAGCGGGAGAGGTAGGGGGTAATGAAGAGACCCAGTACTTC
TRBV29-1	once	15	TRBD2	TRBJ2-3	CSVGGLAGGTDTQYF	TGCAGCGTGGGCGGACTAGCGGGAGGAACAGATACGCAGTATTTT
TRBV5-1	NA	13	NA	TRBJ2-3	CASSLGRPDTQYF	TGCGCCAGCAGCTTGGGTAGGCCAGATACGCAGTATTTT
TRBV5-5	NA	15	TRBD1	TRBJ2-2	CASSLWQGDTGELFF	TGTGCCAGCAGCTTGTGGCAGGGGGACACCGGGGAGCTGTTTTTT
TRBV18	NA	14	TRBD1	TRBJ2-7	CASSPRTGYDEQYF	TGTGCCAGCTCACCCCGGACAGGGTACGACGAGCAGTACTTC
TRBV29-1	NA	11	NA	TRBJ2-5	CSVARQETQYF	TGCAGCGTTGCCAGACAAGAGACCCAGTACTTC
TRBV11-2	NA	15	TRBD1	TRBJ1-1	CASSSPTGMNTEAFF	TGTGCCAGCAGCTCGCCGACAGGGATGAACACTGAAGCTTTCTTT
TRBV14	NA	12	NA	TRBJ2-7	CASSQVAGEQYF	TGTGCCAGCAGCCAAGTTGCGGGCGAGCAGTACTTC
TRBV18	NA	18	TRBD2	TRBJ2-5	CASSPPPAGGPGQETQYF	TGTGCCAGCTCACCACCTCCAGCGGGAGGGCCAGGGCAAGAGACCCAGTACTTC
TRBV19	few	13	TRBD2	TRBJ2-7	CATRPSGSLRQYF	TGTGCCACCCGGCCTAGCGGGAGTCTACGGCAGTACTTC
TRBV5-4	NA	14	NA	TRBJ1-1	CASSPLSSATEAFF	TGTGCCAGCAGCCCCCTTAGTTCTGCCACTGAAGCTTTCTTT
TRBV11-2	once	14	NA	TRBJ2-7	CASSLGTHSYEQYF	TGTGCCAGCAGCTTAGGGACACACTCCTACGAGCAGTACTTC
TRBV19	NA	17	TRBD2	TRBJ2-2	CASSFGLAGDETGELFF	TGTGCCAGTAGTTTCGGACTAGCGGGAGACGAAACCGGGGAGCTGTTTTTT